The 25 T cell receptor beta chains reported below all come from one sample, sequenced in a study of T cells after posttransplantation cyclophosphamide. Here immunoSEQ multiplex PCR was the method, and the copy in TCRdb shows in-frame clones only, minus some. The sample has tens of thousands of clones; 97% are singletons. The naive gate required viable CD3+CD4+ or CD3+CD8+ cells with CCR7+CD45RA+CD45RO-CD95-CD27+CD28+ phenotype. Sequenced material: naive CD4+ T cells sorted from PBMCs. The receptor source for this set is a man in his forties or fifties in good health, CMV-negative, and a related stem cell transplant donor.

The rearrangement uses TRBV25-1 and TRBJ2-1; D remains ambiguous. The CDR3 runs 15 residues. Trimming pared 1 base from V and 2 bases from J, leaving 9 bases between. The germline V gene has CDR1 MGHDK and CDR2 SYGVNS. The CDR3 loop is CASSELGTTYNEQFF. DNA of the CDR3: TGTGCCAGCAGTGAATTGGGCACGACCTACAATGAGCAGTTCTTC.

In this sample, this clone turned up once. The chain couples TRBV9 to TRBJ1-2; the D gene is possibly TRBD1 (6 bases). The CDR3 contains 15 residues. CDR1 is SGDLS and CDR2 is YYNGEE in the germline V gene. V was cut by 4 bases and J by 4 bases, with 17 bases left in between. The CDR3 sequence: CASSNGEDSAYGYTF. In DNA, the CDR3 is TGTGCCAGCAGCAATGGAGAGGACAGCGCCTATGGCTACACCTTC.

The chain couples TRBV6-6 to TRBJ2-3; TRBD2 agrees at 7 bases. CDR3 size: 15 residues. V shed 6 bases, J shed 2 bases, and the junction held 8 bases outside the gene matches. The germline V gene encodes CDR1 MNHNY and CDR2 SVGAGI (reference sequence). CDR3 in amino acids: CASRHREAATDTQYF. The CDR3 coding sequence is TGTGCCAGCAGACACCGGGAGGCCGCCACAGATACGCAGTATTTT.

The chain employs TRBV29-1 and TRBJ2-5; 12 bases are a match to TRBD2. The trim removed 7 bases at V and 5 bases at J, leaving 5 bases unmatched. The germline V gene has CDR1 SQVTM and CDR2 ANQGSEA. The CDR3 is made up of 13 amino acids. For the CDR3, the DNA is TGCAGCGCTAGCGGGAGGGCTAGGGAGACCCAGTACTTC. Translated: CSASGRARETQYF. Based on the CDR3 plus reference TRBV29-1 and TRBJ2-5, the full variable domain is SAVISQKPSRDICQRGTSLTIQCQVDSQVTMMFWYRQQPGQSLTLIATANQGSEATYESGFVIDKFPISRPNLTFSTLTVSNMSPEDSSIYLCSASGRARETQYFGPGTRLLVL.

The chain combines TRBV23-1 with TRBJ2-2; TRBD1 agrees at 9 bases. TRBV23-1 is recorded as an ORF, its role being uncertain. This CDR3 is 15 amino acids long. The J segment lost 5 bases and the V segment lost 6 bases, leaving 7 bases of the junction unmatched. The CDR3 nucleotides read TGCGCCAGCAGAAGGGACAGGGAGGTTACCGGGGAGCTGTTTTTT. The encoded protein is CASRRDREVTGELFF.

The chain couples TRBV7-3 to TRBJ2-5; TRBD2 aligns across 9 bases. The CDR3 length is 14 residues. J was trimmed by 5 bases and V by 5 bases; bases with no gene match: 6. CDR1 and CDR2 (germline): SGHTA, FQGTGA. Here the CDR3 DNA reads TGTGCCAGCAGCCGGACTAGCGACGGCGAGACCCAGTACTTC. This codes for CASSRTSDGETQYF.

The chain links TRBV19 to TRBJ1-5, with 9 bases aligning to TRBD1. Germline CDR1 LNHDA, CDR2 SQIVND (reference sequence). The CDR3 contains 16 residues. V trimming: 6 bases; J trimming: 3 bases; junction bases outside the gene matches: 9. The DNA for the CDR3 is TGTGCCAGTAGGAGCCCGGGACAGGGTTCCAATCAGCCCCAGCATTTT. Residues: CASRSPGQGSNQPQHF.

The chain combines TRBV10-1 with TRBJ1-1, with D perhaps matching TRBD1 (5 bases). The germline V gene has CDR1 WNHNN and CDR2 SYGVQD (reference sequence). V was clipped by 6 bases and J by 5 bases, with 25 bases between them. The CDR3 sequence is 17 residues long. The CDR3: CASSYSTGPLRGTEAFF. Written as DNA, the CDR3 is TGCGCCAGCAGCTATTCCACAGGACCCCTAAGAGGAACTGAAGCTTTCTTT.

This chain joins TRBV6-1 and TRBJ2-1, with 8 bases aligning to TRBD1. The germline V gene encodes CDR1 MNHNS and CDR2 SASEGT. V gave up 6 bases and J gave up 4 bases; unmatched junction bases: 8. CDR3 length: 15 residues. CDR3 loop: CASRGWGQAYNEQFF. CDR3 DNA: TGTGCCAGCAGAGGATGGGGACAGGCTTACAATGAGCAGTTCTTC.

This clone has a single count. This chain joins TRBV7-3 and TRBJ2-3; TRBD2 matches 13 bases. This CDR3 has 16 residues. V was pared by 3 bases and J by 2 bases, with 2 bases of the junction left unmatched. Germline V gene sequence: CDR1 SGHTA, CDR2 FQGTGA. Here the CDR3 reads CASSLGLAGNTDTQYF. The CDR3 nucleotides read TGTGCCAGCAGCTTGGGACTAGCGGGGAACACAGATACGCAGTATTTT.

V usage is TRBV7-8 and J usage is TRBJ2-2, with D maybe TRBD2 (7 bases). The ends were cut back, 1 base at V and 3 bases at J, with 12 bases in the middle. Germline CDR1 reads SGHVS; CDR2 reads FQNEAQ. This CDR3 spans 16 amino acids. This CDR3 is CASSLGRGPDTGELFF. The CDR3 DNA reads TGTGCCAGCAGCTTAGGGCGGGGGCCCGACACCGGGGAGCTGTTTTTT.

The chain employs TRBV28 and TRBJ1-3, with D perhaps TRBD1 (5 bases). This CDR3 spans 14 amino acids. Germline V CDR1 and CDR2: MDHEN, SYDVKM. V lost 5 bases and J lost 3, with 11 bases in between. The CDR3 here is CASSLGHVGNTIYF. The CDR3 bases are TGTGCCAGCAGTCTAGGACATGTTGGAAACACCATATATTTT.

CDR3 sequence reads: CASSPGDRGLSEQYF. CDR3 nucleotides: TGTGCCAGCTCACCAGGAGACAGGGGGCTCTCCGAGCAGTACTTC. This chain joins TRBV18 and TRBJ2-7, with TRBD1 identical over 10 bases. This CDR3 contains 15 residues. Germline V gene lookup returns CDR1 KGHSH and CDR2 LQKENI. J gave up 6 bases and V 2 bases, and 7 bases lay outside the gene matches. Using reference TRBV18 and TRBJ2-7 for the parts outside the CDR3, the full variable domain is NAGVMQNPRHLVRRRGQEARLRCSPMKGHSHVYWYRQLPEEGLKFMVYLQKENIIDESGMPKERFSAEFPKEGPSILRIQQVVRGDSAAYFCASSPGDRGLSEQYFGPGTRLTVT.

CDR3 residues: CASSIHRGFTYEQYF. For the CDR3, the DNA is TGCGCCAGCAGCATCCACAGGGGCTTCACCTACGAGCAGTACTTC. The chain links TRBV5-1 to TRBJ2-7, with TRBD1 matching over 7 bases. The CDR3 is 15 amino acids. The germline gives CDR1 SGHRS, CDR2 YFSETQ. Germline trimming cut 4 bases from V and 2 bases from J; bases unmatched to any gene: 9.

The chain links TRBV7-9 to TRBJ2-1; 11 nucleotides align to TRBD1. This CDR3 comprises 18 residues. Germline V lookup: CDR1 SEHNR, CDR2 FQNEAQ (reference sequence). Trimming removed 5 bases from V and 4 bases from J; junction bases left unmatched: 13. The CDR3 loop reads CASSQGDRGRVLYNEQFF. DNA for the CDR3: TGTGCCAGCAGCCAGGGGGACAGGGGGAGGGTGTTGTACAATGAGCAGTTCTTC.

This clone was seen a handful of times. V gene TRBV2 combines with J gene TRBJ2-7, with TRBD2 as a possible D gene (6 bases). V lost 4 bases, J lost 4 bases, and 17 bases lay in between. Germline V gene data show CDR1 as SNHLY and CDR2 as FYNNEI. CDR3 length: 15 residues. The CDR3 sequence is CASSAETGDLYEQYF. The DNA of the CDR3 is TGTGCCAGCAGTGCTGAAACGGGAGATCTATACGAGCAGTACTTC. The full variable domain, rest sourced from reference TRBV2 and TRBJ2-7, is EPEVTQTPSHQVTQMGQEVILRCVPISNHLYFYWYRQILGQKVEFLVSFYNNEISEKSEIFDDQFSVERPDGSNFTLKIRSTKLEDSAMYFCASSAETGDLYEQYFGPGTRLTVT.

The chain employs TRBV5-1 and TRBJ2-7; the match to TRBD2 covers 11 bases. The CDR3 totals 14 residues. V dropped 4 bases and J dropped 5; count of bases not matched to a gene: 5. Germline-derived CDR1 and CDR2 are SGHRS and YFSETQ. The CDR3 region is CASSGVSGRDEQYF. The DNA of the CDR3 is TGCGCCAGCAGCGGCGTTAGCGGGAGGGACGAGCAGTACTTC.

V gene TRBV7-8 combines with J gene TRBJ2-7; 7 positions agree with TRBD2. Germline loops: CDR1 SGHVS, CDR2 FQNEAQ. The CDR3 contains 13 residues. The junction had 8 bases not matched to a gene; V was cut back by 8 bases and J by 4 bases. In DNA form, the CDR3 reads TGTGCCAGCCGGCGCCGCGGGGGTTACGAGCAGTACTTC. It translates to CASRRRGGYEQYF.

This clone appeared once. DNA for the CDR3: TGTGCCAGCAGACCATCGGGACAAACCTACGAGCAGTACTTC. Residues: CASRPSGQTYEQYF. J is TRBJ2-7 and V is TRBV6-5, with a possible D match to TRBD1 (6 bases). CDR3 length: 14 amino acids. V lost 6 bases, J lost 2 bases, and 14 bases lay in between. Germline V gene sequence: CDR1 MNHEY, CDR2 SVGAGI.

The chain employs TRBV29-1 and TRBJ2-1, with 10 bases matching TRBD1. Per germline, CDR1 SQVTM and CDR2 ANQGSEA. This CDR3 contains 14 residues. Trimming removed 5 bases from V and 6 bases from J; junction bases left unmatched: 7. The CDR3, as DNA: TGCAGCGTTTATCCGGGACAGGGGTCCAATGAGCAGTTCTTC. Protein sequence: CSVYPGQGSNEQFF.

The genes are TRBV27 and TRBJ2-7; D is possibly TRBD2 (5 bases). Deletions cut 2 bases from V and 5 bases from J, with 19 bases between. CDR3 length equals 16 residues. CDR1 and CDR2 from the germline V gene are MNHEY and SMNVEV (reference sequence). The CDR3 region has the DNA TGTGCCAGCAGTTTAAACTCGGGGAGTCTGCGCCACGAGCAGTACTTC. Translated: CASSLNSGSLRHEQYF.

In this sample, this clone turned up once. J is TRBJ2-1 and V is TRBV19, with D possibly matching TRBD2 (6 bases). Trimming stripped 2 bases from V and 4 bases from J, with 9 bases between. This CDR3 spans 14 amino acids. The germline gives CDR1 LNHDA, CDR2 SQIVND (reference sequence). The CDR3 sequence: CASSITEGYNEQFF. The CDR3 nucleotides read TGTGCCAGTAGTATAACGGAGGGGTACAATGAGCAGTTCTTC.

CDR3 DNA: TGTGCCAGCAGGTTCGGGACAGGCCCCGAAGCTTTCTTT. Translating gives CASRFGTGPEAFF. The rearrangement joins TRBV25-1 to TRBJ1-1, with 8 bases aligning to TRBD1. The CDR3 is 13 residues long. The ends lost 6 bases at V and 8 bases at J; junction bases unmatched: 8. Per the germline V gene, CDR1 is MGHDK and CDR2 is SYGVNS.

V gene TRBV5-1 combines with J gene TRBJ2-7; 8 bases are a match to TRBD1. Looked up from germline, CDR1 is SGHRS and CDR2 is YFSETQ. The ends lost 3 bases at V and 2 bases at J; junction bases unmatched: 7. The CDR3 spans 15 residues. DNA for the CDR3: TGCGCCAGCAGCTCCGATCCGGGACAGGCCTACGAGCAGTACTTC. Residues: CASSSDPGQAYEQYF.

V gene TRBV19 combines with J gene TRBJ1-2; 7 nucleotides match TRBD1. The germline gives CDR1 LNHDA, CDR2 SQIVND (reference sequence). V lost 5 bases and J lost 2; bases outside the gene matches: 8. This CDR3 spans 15 amino acids. The chain's CDR3 is CASSPGDSQNYGYTF. The CDR3 nucleotides are TGTGCCAGTAGTCCGGGGGACAGCCAGAACTATGGCTACACCTTC.